This passage covers 27 T cell receptor beta chains from one sample sequenced in a study of blood T cell repertoires in COVID-19. Generated by immunoSEQ multiplex PCR, the TCRdb table keeps only in-frame clones and is missing some. The table has 450,000 or so clones, 89% seen once; the top ten hold roughly 0.84%. Sequenced input: peripheral blood. All receptors come from a man younger than 35 with COVID-19, enrolled during active disease.

The chain has TRBV7-2 and TRBJ1-5; the D gene is possibly TRBD1 (5 bases). CDR3 size: 15 residues. Germline loops: CDR1 SGHTA, CDR2 FQGNSA. Between the trimmed V and J ends, which lost 1 base and 3 bases, there was a span of 10 bases. CDR3 coding DNA: TGTGCCAGCAGCTTAGAAGTCAGGGCCAATCAGCCCCAGCATTTT. Protein product: CASSLEVRANQPQHF.

V usage is TRBV7-9 and J usage is TRBJ2-3, with 9 bases identical to TRBD1. The junction had 6 bases not matched to a gene; V was cut back by 5 bases and J by 3 bases. The CDR3 has 15 amino acids. The germline V gene has CDR1 SEHNR and CDR2 FQNEAQ (reference sequence). CDR3: CASSPGQGRTDTQYF. The DNA of the CDR3 is TGTGCCAGCAGCCCGGGACAGGGAAGGACAGATACGCAGTATTTT.

This clone has only one observation. The chain recombines TRBV19 with TRBJ2-4; TRBD1 is a possible D gene (6 bases). The CDR3 spans 15 residues. Germline V gene data show CDR1 as LNHDA and CDR2 as SQIVND (reference sequence). Trimming removed 9 bases at V and 0 bases at J, with 15 bases between. DNA of the CDR3: TGTGCCAGCCACAGGACAGTCCTAGCCAAAAACATTCAGTACTTC. It encodes CASHRTVLAKNIQYF.

The chain has TRBV12-3 or TRBV12-4 and TRBJ1-3; 8 bases are a match to TRBD1. With 4 bases clipped from V and 4 bases from J, the junction kept 0 bases outside the gene matches. The CDR3 is 13 residues long. CDR3 nucleotides: TGTGCCAGCAGTTGGACAGGGGGAAACACCATATATTTT. It is translated as CASSWTGGNTIYF.

The chain is built from TRBV3-1 (or the pseudogene TRBV3-2) and TRBJ1-4; 8 nucleotides align to TRBD1. The germline V gene encodes CDR1 LGHDT and CDR2 YNNKEL (reference sequence). This CDR3 spans 14 amino acids. After removal of 5 bases from V and 7 bases from J, the junction contained 6 bases not matched to a gene. DNA for the CDR3: TGTGCCAGCAGCTTCCAGGGGGCCGGTGAAAAACTGTTTTTT. This encodes CASSFQGAGEKLFF.

This chain connects TRBV5-4 to TRBJ2-5, with TRBD2 identical over 8 bases. The CDR3 extends over 15 amino acids. After removal of 1 base from V and 5 bases from J, the junction contained 7 bases not matched to a gene. From germline, CDR1 is SGHNT and CDR2 YYREEE (reference sequence). CDR3 sequence (DNA): TGTGCCAGCAGCTTGCCGGGGGGGTCGGTGGAGACCCAGTACTTC. Amino acids: CASSLPGGSVETQYF.

V is TRBV7-2 and J is TRBJ2-3; D is possibly TRBD2 (5 bases). V was trimmed by 5 bases and J by 0 bases, leaving 18 bases between them. The CDR3 has 17 residues. Germline V gives CDR1 SGHTA, CDR2 FQGNSA. CDR3 in amino acids: CASSARYEGFSTDTQYF. Written as DNA, the CDR3 is TGTGCCAGCAGCGCCCGATATGAGGGTTTTAGCACAGATACGCAGTATTTT. Full variable domain (missing parts from reference TRBV7-2 and TRBJ2-3): GAGVSQSPSNKVTEKGKDVELRCDPISGHTALYWYRQSLGQGLEFLIYFQGNSAPDKSGLPSDRFSAERTGGSVSTLTIQRTQQEDSAVYLCASSARYEGFSTDTQYFGPGTRLTVL.

The J gene is TRBJ2-5, the V gene TRBV5-8; 8 nucleotides line up with TRBD1. CDR1 is SGHTS and CDR2 is YDEGEE in the germline V gene. Trimming cost V 4 bases and J 2 bases; bases outside gene matches: 10. The CDR3 totals 16 residues. The CDR3 DNA sequence: TGTGCCAGCAGCACCCTTGGACAGGGATTACAAGAGACCCAGTACTTC. It codes for CASSTLGQGLQETQYF.

This clone was seen a single time. The genes are TRBV3-1 (or the pseudogene TRBV3-2) and TRBJ1-5; D gene unclear. Germline V lookup: CDR1 LGHDT, CDR2 YNNKEL (reference sequence). V lost 4 bases to trimming and J lost 4 bases, with 14 bases between them. The length of the CDR3 is 15 residues. CDR3 residues: CASSPTLGKNQPQHF. The DNA for the CDR3 is TGTGCCAGCAGCCCGACACTCGGGAAAAATCAGCCCCAGCATTTT.

The rearrangement uses TRBV7-9 and TRBJ2-3, with D maybe TRBD2 (5 bases). Germline V gives CDR1 SEHNR, CDR2 FQNEAQ (reference sequence). The CDR3 has 14 amino acids. Trimming cost V 2 bases and J 4 bases, with 10 bases left between them. CDR3 nucleotides: TGTGCCAGCAGCTTAAGCTCGGAGGCAGATACGCAGTATTTT. It specifies CASSLSSEADTQYF. The full variable domain, rest sourced from reference TRBV7-9 and TRBJ2-3, is DTGVSQNPRHKITKRGQNVTFRCDPISEHNRLYWYRQTLGQGPEFLTYFQNEAQLEKSRLLSDRFSAERPKGSFSTLEIQRTEQGDSAMYLCASSLSSEADTQYFGPGTRLTVL.

This clone has just one count. The genes are TRBV2 and TRBJ2-7; possibly TRBD1 for D (6 bases). The V gene lost 6 bases and the J gene lost 4 bases, with 16 bases spanning the gap. The CDR3 is 14 residues long. Germline lookup yields CDR1 SNHLY and CDR2 FYNNEI. The CDR3 sequence: CASREDSLGYEQYF. The CDR3 bases are TGTGCCAGCAGGGAGGACAGCCTGGGGTACGAGCAGTACTTC.

The chain combines TRBV19 with TRBJ2-2; 7 bases agree with TRBD1. Per germline, CDR1 LNHDA and CDR2 SQIVND (reference sequence). This CDR3 comprises 17 residues. V lost 0 bases and J lost 0; bases outside the gene matches: 4. In DNA form, the CDR3 reads TGTGCCAGTAGTATAGATCGTGGGACAGCGAACACCGGGGAGCTGTTTTTT. It translates to CASSIDRGTANTGELFF.

This chain joins TRBV2 and TRBJ2-3; D is unresolved. Germline V gene lookup returns CDR1 SNHLY and CDR2 FYNNEI. This CDR3 region has 16 residues. V shed 2 bases and J shed 0 bases, with 12 bases lying between them. The CDR3 loop is CASSEIPATSTDTQYF. The CDR3 DNA reads TGTGCCAGCAGTGAAATCCCAGCGACTAGCACAGATACGCAGTATTTT.

The chain couples TRBV19 to TRBJ2-7; 9 nucleotides match TRBD1. The V segment lost 11 bases and the J segment 2 bases; nucleotides outside the gene matches: 4. In germline, CDR1 is LNHDA, CDR2 SQIVND (reference sequence). The CDR3 is 12 residues long. As DNA, the CDR3 is TGTGCCTCCGGGACAGGGACCTACGAGCAGTACTTC. Residues: CASGTGTYEQYF.

The chain combines TRBV27 with TRBJ2-5, with a weak D call TRBD2 (5 bases). Germline CDR1 and CDR2: MNHEY and SMNVEV (reference sequence). This CDR3 spans 13 amino acids. V was shortened by 1 base and J by 4 bases, with 7 bases between the two germline ends. The CDR3 bases are TGTGCCAGCAGTTTATTAGGGAGAGAGACCCAGTACTTC. Amino acids: CASSLLGRETQYF.

The V gene is TRBV7-8, the J gene TRBJ1-3; the D is unclear. V lost 1 base and J 2 bases, leaving 12 bases between the germline ends. The germline CDR1 and CDR2 sequences are SGHVS and FQNEAQ. The CDR3 sequence is 16 residues long. CDR3 DNA: TGTGCCAGCAGCTTAGAGCGGAGTAGGACTGGAAACACCATATATTTT. Translating gives CASSLERSRTGNTIYF. Filled out from reference TRBV7-8 and TRBJ1-3, the complete variable domain reads GAGVSQSPRYKVAKRGQDVALRCDPISGHVSLFWYQQALGQGPEFLTYFQNEAQLDKSGLPSDRFFAERPEGSVSTLKIQRTQQEDSAVYLCASSLERSRTGNTIYFGEGSWLTVV.

A note on this clone: The junction departs from germline at one end; a sequencing error may be responsible. The chain couples TRBV2 to TRBJ2-7, with D maybe TRBD1 (6 bases). Germline V CDR1 and CDR2: SNHLY, FYNNEI. The CDR3 spans 12 residues. The CDR3 spells CASSAPVVQGIF. CDR3 in DNA: TGTGCCAGCAGTGCCCCCGTCGTACAGGGTATTTTC.

The V call is TRBV15, the J call TRBJ1-2; 7 bases are shared with TRBD1. V lost 0 bases, J lost 8 bases, and 12 bases stayed unmatched. The CDR3 has 16 residues. Germline loops: CDR1 LNHNV, CDR2 YYDKDF (reference sequence). The CDR3 is CATSRDGQEAFRGYTF. CDR3 sequence (DNA): TGTGCCACCAGCAGAGATGGACAGGAAGCGTTTCGGGGCTACACCTTC.

The chain carries TRBV15 and TRBJ2-3, with a weak D call TRBD2 (6 bases). The germline V gene has CDR1 LNHNV and CDR2 YYDKDF (reference sequence). This CDR3 is 17 amino acids long. V was clipped by 2 bases and J by 2 bases, with 17 bases between them. Here the CDR3 DNA reads TGTGCCACCAGCAGATCCGTTAGGCGGGGTGACACAGATACGCAGTATTTT. Its translation is CATSRSVRRGDTDTQYF. Full variable domain (missing parts from reference TRBV15 and TRBJ2-3): DAMVIQNPRYQVTQFGKPVTLSCSQTLNHNVMYWYQQKSSQAPKLLFHYYDKDFNNEADTPDNFQSRRPNTSFCFLDIRSPGLGDTAMYLCATSRSVRRGDTDTQYFGPGTRLTVL.

The V gene is TRBV10-3, the J gene TRBJ2-1; D unclear. Germline assignment: CDR1 ENHRY and CDR2 SYGVKD. V was shortened by 2 bases and J by 7 bases, with 12 bases between the two germline ends. The CDR3 is 14 amino acids. The chain's CDR3 is CAISESEVRNEQFF. In nucleotides, the CDR3 is TGTGCCATCAGTGAGAGCGAAGTTAGGAATGAGCAGTTCTTC.

The DNA for the CDR3 is TGCGCCAGCGGACTAGCGGGAGGGGGTAATGAGCAGTTCTTC. This encodes CASGLAGGGNEQFF. The J gene is TRBJ2-1, the V gene TRBV10-2; 15 bases fit TRBD2. The V segment lost 8 bases and the J segment 7 bases; nucleotides outside the gene matches: 3. The CDR3 runs 14 residues. From germline, CDR1 is WSHSY and CDR2 SAAADI.

The chain recombines TRBV5-1 with TRBJ2-1; 9 nucleotides match TRBD1. Germline CDR1 is SGHRS and CDR2 is YFSETQ. The trim removed 6 bases at V and 6 bases at J, leaving 10 bases unmatched. CDR3 length equals 15 residues. CDR3 amino acids: CASNLVGQGGNEQFF. The CDR3 nucleotides are TGCGCCAGCAATCTCGTGGGACAGGGAGGCAATGAGCAGTTCTTC.

The J gene is TRBJ2-1, the V gene TRBV7-6; D gene ambiguous. CDR3 length equals 11 residues. With 5 bases removed from V and 6 bases from J, the gap between germline ends came to 5 bases. CDR1 is SGHVS and CDR2 is FNYEAQ in the germline V gene. The CDR3 loop reads CASSPINEQFF. CDR3 DNA: TGTGCCAGCAGCCCCATCAATGAGCAGTTCTTC.

V gene TRBV13 combines with J gene TRBJ2-5; D is possibly TRBD1 (6 bases). The CDR3 consists of 14 residues. Germline CDR1 and CDR2: PRHDT and FYEKMQ (reference sequence). V lost 5 bases and J 4 bases, leaving 14 bases between the germline ends. The CDR3, as DNA: TGTGCCAGCAGCCCGCCGGGACATGGAGAGACCCAGTACTTC. Protein: CASSPPGHGETQYF.

The rearrangement uses TRBV19 and TRBJ1-2; 9 positions agree with TRBD1. Germline-derived CDR1 and CDR2 are LNHDA and SQIVND (reference sequence). V was pared by 5 bases and J by 4 bases, with 8 bases of the junction left unmatched. The CDR3 contains 15 residues. CDR3: CASSPGTGFGYGYTF. The CDR3 nucleotides are TGTGCCAGTAGTCCCGGGACAGGGTTTGGCTATGGCTACACCTTC.

The chain uses TRBV9 and TRBJ2-3, with 8 bases lining up with TRBD2. Germline V CDR1 and CDR2: SGDLS, YYNGEE. The CDR3 is 16 amino acids. V lost 4 bases, J lost 4 bases, and 11 bases stayed unmatched. The CDR3 bases are TGTGCCAGCAGCCCTTGGACTAGCCTCGGTGCAGATACGCAGTATTTT. Translated, it gives CASSPWTSLGADTQYF.

The J gene is TRBJ2-1, the V gene TRBV5-1; D gene ambiguous. There are 14 residues in the CDR3. Germline V gives CDR1 SGHRS, CDR2 YFSETQ. V was trimmed by 1 base and J by 2 bases, leaving 7 bases between them. The CDR3 DNA reads as TGCGCCAGCAGCTTGACATACACCTACAATGAGCAGTTCTTC. As protein: CASSLTYTYNEQFF. Full variable domain (rest looked up from reference TRBV5-1 and TRBJ2-1): KAGVTQTPRYLIKTRGQQVTLSCSPISGHRSVSWYQQTPGQGLQFLFEYFSETQRNKGNFPGRFSGRQFSNSRSEMNVSTLELGDSALYLCASSLTYTYNEQFFGPGTRLTVL.